Below, 30 T cell receptor beta chains from the same sample are listed, as sequenced in a study of PD-L1 blockade in urothelial cancer. This table comes from immunoSEQ multiplex PCR, and its TCRdb copy is limited to in-frame clones, with some not included. This repertoire shows around 130,000 clones, around 85% found once; its top ten account for 3.2%. Described time point: pretreatment peripheral blood. This material consisted of PBMCs, taken around atezolizumab (anti-PD-L1) treatment. These receptors were taken from a man aged 50 to 60 with urothelial cancer.

The gene calls are TRBV10-3 and TRBJ2-6, with D maybe TRBD1 (6 bases). Germline CDR1 and CDR2: ENHRY and SYGVKD. V was trimmed by 10 bases and J by 0 bases, leaving 16 bases between them. The length of the CDR3 is 16 residues. The CDR3, as DNA: TGTGCCACCAGGGGTGGGAGCAACTCTGGGGCCAACGTCCTGACTTTC. Translating it yields CATRGGSNSGANVLTF.

V and J are TRBV27 and TRBJ2-1, with 9 bases lining up with TRBD2. CDR1 MNHEY and CDR2 SMNVEV come from the germline V gene (reference sequence). The J segment lost 6 bases and the V segment lost 8 bases, leaving 11 bases of the junction unmatched. CDR3 length equals 15 residues. CDR3 loop: CASSPRGGITNEQFF. Here the CDR3 DNA reads TGTGCCAGCTCGCCGCGGGGGGGGATAACCAATGAGCAGTTCTTC.

This clone was counted a few times. The chain couples TRBV30 to TRBJ1-1, with a weak D call TRBD1 (5 bases). Germline lookup yields CDR1 GTSNPN and CDR2 SVGIG (reference sequence). Trimming shortened V by 2 bases and J by 5 bases, and 21 bases separated the two germline ends. The CDR3 length is 16 residues. The CDR3 region has the DNA TGTGCCTGGAGTCCACGTACAGGCTGGCGGCGGACTGAAGCTTTCTTT. Translation gives CAWSPRTGWRRTEAFF.

This rearrangement joins TRBV6-5 to TRBJ2-2, with 10 positions matching TRBD2. V shed 4 bases, J shed 4 bases, and the junction held 6 bases outside the gene matches. CDR3 length equals 16 residues. Germline V gene lookup returns CDR1 MNHEY and CDR2 SVGAGI. This CDR3 is CASSSLAGGGTGELFF. Written as DNA, the CDR3 is TGTGCCAGCAGTTCCTTAGCGGGAGGCGGCACCGGGGAGCTGTTTTTT.

This chain joins TRBV30 and TRBJ2-3; 11 positions agree with TRBD2. V trimming: 2 bases; J trimming: 4 bases; junction bases outside the gene matches: 8. CDR3 size: 16 residues. From germline, CDR1 is GTSNPN and CDR2 SVGIG (reference sequence). As DNA, the CDR3 is TGTGCCTGGAGTAGTATAGCGGGAGGGGGGGCAGATACGCAGTATTTT. It yields the protein CAWSSIAGGGADTQYF.

V and J are TRBV7-3 and TRBJ2-3; 8 bases match TRBD2. This CDR3 is built from 15 residues. Looked up from germline, CDR1 is SGHTA and CDR2 is FQGTGA. The junction had 6 bases not matched to a gene; V was cut back by 3 bases and J by 4 bases. In DNA, the CDR3 is TGTGCCAGCAGCTTTAGCGGGAACCCGGCAGATACGCAGTATTTT. It codes for CASSFSGNPADTQYF. Drawing the rest from reference TRBV7-3 and TRBJ2-3, the complete variable domain is GAGVSQTPSNKVTEKGKYVELRCDPISGHTALYWYRQSLGQGPEFLIYFQGTGAADDSGLPNDRFFAVRPEGSVSTLKIQRTERGDSAVYLCASSFSGNPADTQYFGPGTRLTVL.

The chain is built from TRBV5-1 and TRBJ1-2; maybe TRBD1 (5 bases). V dropped 3 bases and J dropped 3 bases, with 12 bases sitting between them. Germline CDR1 is SGHRS and CDR2 is YFSETQ. The CDR3 is made up of 14 amino acids. The CDR3 is CASSYRGGDYGYTF. DNA for the CDR3: TGCGCCAGCAGCTATCGGGGGGGAGACTATGGCTACACCTTC. The variable domain in full, with the rest retrieved from reference TRBV5-1 and TRBJ1-2, is KAGVTQTPRYLIKTRGQQVTLSCSPISGHRSVSWYQQTPGQGLQFLFEYFSETQRNKGNFPGRFSGRQFSNSRSEMNVSTLELGDSALYLCASSYRGGDYGYTFGSGTRLTVV.

The chain recombines TRBV7-9 with TRBJ1-4, with 7 bases lining up with TRBD1. Unmatched junction bases numbered 6, after V lost 4 bases and J lost 7 bases. This CDR3 has 14 amino acids. Germline loops: CDR1 SEHNR, CDR2 FQNEAQ (reference sequence). The DNA of the CDR3 is TGTGCCAGCAGCTCGTTAGGGGGCGGTGAAAAACTGTTTTTT. Its protein product is CASSSLGGGEKLFF.

The gene calls are TRBV28 and TRBJ2-2; 10 nucleotides line up with TRBD2. This CDR3 comprises 15 residues. From germline, CDR1 is MDHEN and CDR2 SYDVKM. V shed 4 bases and J 3 bases; nucleotides not matched to a gene: 2. CDR3 coding DNA: TGTGCCAGCAGTTCCGGGACTAGCGACACCGGGGAGCTGTTTTTT. This translates into CASSSGTSDTGELFF. Supplemented by reference TRBV28 and TRBJ2-2, the full variable domain reads DVKVTQSSRYLVKRTGEKVFLECVQDMDHENMFWYRQDPGLGLRLIYFSYDVKMKEKGDIPEGYSVSREKKERFSLILESASTNQTSMYLCASSSGTSDTGELFFGEGSRLTVL.

The genes are TRBV28 and TRBJ2-4; D is uncertain. The CDR3 sequence is 13 residues long. V lost 6 bases and J lost 7, with 13 bases in between. CDR1 and CDR2 from the germline V gene are MDHEN and SYDVKM. The CDR3 nucleotides read TGTGCCAGCAGGGGCCACGCCACCAACATTCAGTACTTC. Protein: CASRGHATNIQYF.

This sequence joins TRBV19 and TRBJ2-3; 8 bases are a match to TRBD1. Germline CDR1 LNHDA, CDR2 SQIVND (reference sequence). Losses at the gene ends were 7 bases for V and 1 base for J; bases not matched to a gene: 7. The CDR3 is made up of 15 amino acids. For the CDR3, the DNA is TGTGCCAGTACAGCCGGACAGGGTGGCACAGATACGCAGTATTTT. Residues: CASTAGQGGTDTQYF.

The chain couples TRBV5-4 to TRBJ2-3, with 11 bases fitting TRBD1. Germline V lookup: CDR1 SGHNT, CDR2 YYREEE (reference sequence). V dropped 4 bases and J dropped 6; count of bases not matched to a gene: 10. The length of the CDR3 is 16 residues. CDR3 nucleotides: TGTGCCAGCAGCCGGGACAGGGGGTGGGCGTCGGATACGCAGTATTTT. Its translation: CASSRDRGWASDTQYF.

The CDR3 nucleotides read TGTGCCAGCAGTTTATCCGGGACAGGGCCCTACGAGCAGTACTTC. Its translation is CASSLSGTGPYEQYF. The V call is TRBV27, the J call TRBJ2-7; 9 nucleotides line up with TRBD1. Germline trimming cut 0 bases from V and 2 bases from J; bases unmatched to any gene: 2. Germline V lookup: CDR1 MNHEY, CDR2 SMNVEV (reference sequence). This CDR3 has 15 amino acids.

This clone was seen only once. The rearrangement uses TRBV7-6 and TRBJ2-7; tentative D call: TRBD2 (6 bases). Germline values: CDR1 SGHVS, CDR2 FNYEAQ. Trimming removed 1 base at V and 1 base at J, with 11 bases between. This CDR3 comprises 15 residues. In DNA form, the CDR3 reads TGTGCCAGCAGCTTAGGGCGGGATCCTTCCTACGAGCAGTACTTC. It translates to CASSLGRDPSYEQYF.

This chain joins TRBV5-1 and TRBJ2-3; 14 bases match TRBD2. CDR3 length equals 15 residues. In germline, CDR1 is SGHRS, CDR2 YFSETQ. The V gene end was trimmed by 3 bases and the J gene end by 5 bases; junction bases not matched to a gene: 2. The CDR3 is CASSSGLAGEDTQYF. CDR3 coding DNA: TGCGCCAGCAGCTCGGGACTAGCGGGAGAAGATACGCAGTATTTT.

This chain connects TRBV7-9 to TRBJ2-7; 9 bases line up with TRBD2. The CDR3 totals 15 residues. Germline CDR1 reads SEHNR; CDR2 reads FQNEAQ (reference sequence). V lost 1 base and J lost 2; bases outside the gene matches: 3. In DNA, the CDR3 is TGTGCCAGCAGCTTAGACCCTAGCGGGGCCTACGAGCAGTACTTC. Its protein is CASSLDPSGAYEQYF.

For this clone: Other DNA sequences in this specimen translate into the identical CDR3. The chain has TRBV9 and TRBJ1-1; no reliable D call. V shed 0 bases and J shed 0 bases, with 9 bases lying between them. Germline V gives CDR1 SGDLS, CDR2 YYNGEE. This CDR3 has 15 residues. DNA for the CDR3: TGTGCCAGCAGCGTAGCTCCGGGGATGAACACTGAAGCTTTCTTT. This codes for CASSVAPGMNTEAFF.

The chain couples TRBV6-5 to TRBJ1-3, with 9 bases identical to TRBD1. After removal of 4 bases from V and 5 bases from J, the junction contained 6 bases not matched to a gene. The CDR3 is 15 residues long. Germline loops: CDR1 MNHEY, CDR2 SVGAGI. The CDR3 coding sequence is TGTGCCAGCAGTTCTGACAGGGGGTCGAGAAACACCATATATTTT. Translating gives CASSSDRGSRNTIYF.

Remarks on this clone: At one end, the junction sequence differs from germline, possibly due to a read error. V and J are TRBV6-1 and TRBJ1-1; 7 bases agree with TRBD1. CDR3 length: 14 residues. Germline CDR1 is MNHNS and CDR2 is SASEGT. The chain's CDR3 is CASREGGLNTEAFF. The CDR3 nucleotides read TGTGCCAGCAGGGAAGGGGGCCTGAACACTGAAGCTTTCTTT.

The V and J genes are TRBV9 and TRBJ2-5, with TRBD2 as a possible D gene (8 bases). Germline V gene data show CDR1 as SGDLS and CDR2 as YYNGEE. The ends were cut back, 1 base at V and 0 bases at J, with 19 bases in the middle. The CDR3 is 18 residues long. CDR3 amino acids: CASSVREGASGYQETQYF. CDR3 bases: TGTGCCAGCAGCGTAAGGGAGGGGGCTAGCGGGTACCAAGAGACCCAGTACTTC.

The CDR3 here is CASSYQQGNEQYF. The CDR3 bases are TGTGCCAGCAGTTACCAACAGGGAAACGAGCAGTACTTC. This chain connects TRBV6-5 to TRBJ2-7; TRBD1 is a possible D gene (6 bases). CDR3 length: 13 residues. Deletions cut 2 bases from V and 5 bases from J, with 10 bases between. The germline gives CDR1 MNHEY, CDR2 SVGAGI.

In its sample, this clone was seen once. The chain recombines TRBV7-2 with TRBJ2-1, with 8 bases matching TRBD2. This CDR3 region has 16 residues. Germline assignment: CDR1 SGHTA and CDR2 FQGNSA. The V gene end was trimmed by 3 bases and the J gene end by 2 bases; junction bases not matched to a gene: 6. CDR3 residues: CASSFNLLAAYNEQFF. The DNA for the CDR3 is TGTGCCAGCAGCTTCAATTTACTAGCGGCCTACAATGAGCAGTTCTTC.

The genes are TRBV7-3 and TRBJ2-1, with 7 bases fitting TRBD2. V shed 4 bases and J 7 bases; nucleotides not matched to a gene: 4. This CDR3 contains 13 residues. The V gene's germline CDR1 is SGHTA and CDR2 FQGTGA. Written as DNA, the CDR3 is TGTGCCAGCAGCTCCACTAGCGCGAATGAGCAGTTCTTC. Translation: CASSSTSANEQFF.

This clone was recorded once. This chain uses TRBV28 with TRBJ1-1; 8 bases line up with TRBD1. The length of the CDR3 is 17 residues. CDR1 MDHEN and CDR2 SYDVKM come from the germline V gene. Trimming cost V 5 bases and J 0 bases; bases outside gene matches: 11. As DNA, the CDR3 is TGTGCCAGCAGTCCCCGACAGGGGCATAGGCTGAACACTGAAGCTTTCTTT. It encodes CASSPRQGHRLNTEAFF.

The CDR3 nucleotides read TGTGCCAGCAGCCTCGAGATGAACACTGAAGCTTTCTTT. Translation: CASSLEMNTEAFF. The chain is built from TRBV14 and TRBJ1-1; D is undetermined. The CDR3 runs 13 residues. The ends were cut back, 4 bases at V and 0 bases at J, with 6 bases in the middle. Germline lookup yields CDR1 SGHDN and CDR2 FVKESK.

CDR3 in amino acids: CASSRADIRDSSPQYF. The DNA for the CDR3 is TGTGCCAGCAGCCGAGCGGACATACGGGACAGTAGCCCGCAGTATTTT. The chain joins TRBV5-6 to TRBJ2-3; 7 nucleotides align to TRBD1. J was trimmed by 10 bases and V by 4 bases; bases with no gene match: 18. Germline CDR1 reads SGHDT; CDR2 reads YYEEEE. This CDR3 has 16 residues.

This clone was detected once. The chain recombines TRBV15 with TRBJ2-2, with D possibly matching TRBD2 (6 bases). Germline loops: CDR1 LNHNV, CDR2 YYDKDF (reference sequence). CDR3 length equals 16 residues. The V and J ends lost 2 bases and 0 bases respectively, with 10 bases between them. The CDR3 region has the DNA TGTGCCACCAGCAGAAAACTAGCCACGAACACCGGGGAGCTGTTTTTT. Encoded protein: CATSRKLATNTGELFF.

The chain is built from TRBV18 and TRBJ1-6, with D maybe TRBD1 (6 bases). The CDR3 sequence is 14 residues long. V was clipped by 3 bases and J by 12 bases, with 15 bases between them. Germline loops: CDR1 KGHSH, CDR2 LQKENI. Written as DNA, the CDR3 is TGTGCCAGCTCACCTTTGGGACAAGGGCAACCCCTCCACTTT. Translating gives CASSPLGQGQPLHF. Based on the CDR3 plus reference TRBV18 and TRBJ1-6, the full variable domain is NAGVMQNPRHLVRRRGQEARLRCSPMKGHSHVYWYRQLPEEGLKFMVYLQKENIIDESGMPKERFSAEFPKEGPSILRIQQVVRGDSAAYFCASSPLGQGQPLHFGNGTRLTVT.

The rearrangement uses TRBV5-1 and TRBJ2-7; a weak D match, TRBD1 (5 bases). V gave up 1 base and J gave up 3 bases, with 11 bases separating them. The CDR3 has 14 amino acids. Germline lookup yields CDR1 SGHRS and CDR2 YFSETQ. CDR3 residues: CASSLLGVLYEQYF. The CDR3 DNA sequence: TGCGCCAGCAGCTTGTTAGGGGTTCTCTACGAGCAGTACTTC.

The chain employs TRBV15 and TRBJ1-1; the D gene is possibly TRBD1 (6 bases). The ends were cut back, 5 bases at V and 11 bases at J, with 12 bases in the middle. CDR1 and CDR2 (germline): LNHNV, YYDKDF (reference sequence). The CDR3 has 11 amino acids. The CDR3 here is CATSEQGAAFF. In DNA, the CDR3 is TGTGCCACCAGCGAACAGGGTGCGGCTTTCTTT.